This T cell receptor (beta chain) was captured by sequencing in a study of blood T cell repertoires in COVID-19. CDR1 is MNHEY and CDR2 is SVGEGT in the germline V gene. V was clipped by 2 bases and J by 7 bases; unmatched bases: 6. The length of the CDR3 is 15 residues. Some clones are missing from TCRdb's copy, which holds only in-frame ones; the method was immunoSEQ multiplex PCR. Here the sample spans approximately 230,000 clones, approximately 89% being singletons. The sequence was collected from a woman younger than 45 with COVID-19, enrolled during active disease. The chain employs TRBV6-2 or TRBV6-3 and TRBJ1-5, with 9 bases matching TRBD1. Sequenced: peripheral blood. The CDR3 DNA follows: TGTGCCAGCAGTTACGTGGACAGGGGATTACAGCCCCAGCATTTT. This codes for CASSYVDRGLQPQHF.